Following are 12 T cell receptor beta chains from one sample sequenced in a study of identical twins. TCRdb redid the calling of the 5' RACE reads with MiXCR, one entry per CDR3 protein. In the table there are 690,000 or so distinct CDR3 sequences, over 8.5% of which are singletons. Separately, the same data were catalogued under a study of yellow fever vaccine responses in identical twins.

Sequences were obtained from PBMCs. Source of these receptors: a woman between 18 and 30 years old in good health.

CDR3 in DNA: TGCGCCAGCAGCCTGACTAGCGGGGGCAGCTCCTACAATGAGCAGTTCTTC. Its translation is CASSLTSGGSSYNEQFF. The gene calls are TRBV4-1 and TRBJ2-1; TRBD2 matches at 12 bases. The germline CDR1 and CDR2 sequences are MGHRA and YSYEKL. The V and J ends lost 4 bases and 0 bases, in that order; junction bases with no gene match: 4. This CDR3 contains 17 residues.

The chain is built from TRBV2 and TRBJ1-4; perhaps TRBD1 as D (5 bases). V was pared by 6 bases and J by 2 bases, with 10 bases between. Per germline, CDR1 SNHLY and CDR2 FYNNEI. CDR3 length equals 14 residues. CDR3 sequence (DNA): TGTGCCAGCAGGTACAGGAACACTAATGAAAAACTGTTTTTT. It is translated as CASRYRNTNEKLFF. The full variable domain, completed using reference TRBV2 and TRBJ1-4, is EPEVTQTPSHQVTQMGQEVILRCVPISNHLYFYWYRQILGQKVEFLVSFYNNEISEKSEIFDDQFSVERPDGSNFTLKIRSTKLEDSAMYFCASRYRNTNEKLFFGSGTQLSVL.

The genes are TRBV15 and TRBJ2-7, with D perhaps TRBD1 or TRBD2 (5 bases each). The CDR3 totals 16 residues. V shed 5 bases and J shed 5 bases, with 22 bases lying between them. Looked up from germline, CDR1 is LNHNV and CDR2 is YYDKDF (reference sequence). The CDR3 region is CATSLNQAGAPHEQYF. In nucleotides, the CDR3 is TGTGCCACCAGCCTCAATCAAGCCGGGGCCCCCCACGAGCAGTACTTC.

There are many counts of this clonotype. One end of the junction does not line up with germline, which may come from a read error. This chain links TRBV20-1 with TRBJ2-3; 7 nucleotides agree with TRBD1. The CDR3 loop spans 15 amino acids. Germline lookup yields CDR1 DFQATT and CDR2 SNEGSKA (reference sequence). CDR3 DNA sequence: TGCAGCGCTAGGGGCTACAGGGGTAACACAGATACGCAGTATTTT. It yields the protein CSARGYRGNTDTQYF.

The V and J genes are TRBV18 and TRBJ2-5; D might be TRBD2 (6 bases). CDR3 length: 14 amino acids. CDR1 KGHSH and CDR2 LQKENI come from the germline V gene. Trimming left V 0 bases short and J 5 bases short, with 10 bases between. The chain's CDR3 is CASSPPSGLETQYF. CDR3 in DNA: TGTGCCAGCTCACCACCAAGCGGGCTCGAGACCCAGTACTTC.

Details on this clonotype: A much larger clone sits a single nucleotide away, making a read error possible. V is TRBV3-1 and J is TRBJ2-7; 11 bases line up with TRBD1. This CDR3 is built from 14 residues. Germline V CDR1 and CDR2: LGHDT, YNNKEL (reference sequence). CDR3 sequence reads: CATSNGQGAYEQYF. As DNA, the CDR3 is TGTGCCACCAGCAACGGACAGGGGGCGTACGAGCAGTACTTC.

This clonotype was observed at least ten times. The V call is TRBV7-9, the J call TRBJ1-4; tentative D call: TRBD1 (5 bases). Germline V gene lookup returns CDR1 SEHNR and CDR2 FQNEAQ (reference sequence). With 5 bases removed from V and 8 bases from J, the gap between germline ends came to 18 bases. This CDR3 comprises 15 residues. The CDR3 loop is CASSPREGLEEKLFF. The CDR3 bases are TGTGCCAGCAGCCCCCGTGAGGGGCTGGAGGAAAAACTGTTTTTT.

The V and J genes are TRBV5-6 and TRBJ2-7; maybe TRBD2 (5 bases). CDR1 and CDR2 from the germline V gene are SGHDT and YYEEEE. Trimming left V 4 bases short and J 3 bases short, with 17 bases between. This CDR3 has 15 amino acids. The CDR3: CASSPEHLGGYEQYF. The DNA for the CDR3 is TGTGCCAGCAGCCCAGAACATCTAGGAGGCTACGAGCAGTACTTC. Using reference TRBV5-6 and TRBJ2-7 for the parts outside the CDR3, the full variable domain is DAGVTQSPTHLIKTRGQQVTLRCSPKSGHDTVSWYQQALGQGPQFIFQYYEEEERQRGNFPDRFSGHQFPNYSSELNVNALLLGDSALYLCASSPEHLGGYEQYFGPGTRLTVT.

This clonotype appeared many times. The CDR3 is CSAEVSSSYEQYF. The DNA of the CDR3 is TGCAGTGCAGAGGTATCGAGCTCCTACGAGCAGTACTTC. V is TRBV20-1 and J is TRBJ2-7, with D unclear. CDR3 length equals 13 residues. Germline V lookup: CDR1 DFQATT, CDR2 SNEGSKA (reference sequence). Trimming removed 6 bases from V and 0 bases from J, with 12 bases in between.

The genes are TRBV20-1 and TRBJ2-7, with TRBD1 matching 8 bases. Germline CDR1 is DFQATT and CDR2 is SNEGSKA (reference sequence). This CDR3 region has 14 residues. Trimming took 0 bases from V and 6 from J; bases not matched to a gene: 7. CDR3 loop: CSAREQGASPEQYF. CDR3 DNA sequence: TGCAGTGCTAGAGAGCAGGGGGCATCGCCCGAGCAGTACTTC.

The chain's CDR3 is CASNKPGDAEAFF. The CDR3, as DNA: TGTGCCAGCAACAAACCGGGTGATGCTGAAGCTTTCTTT. The chain links TRBV6-6 to TRBJ1-1; no clear D gene. V shed 7 bases and J shed 6 bases, with 15 bases lying between them. CDR1 is MNHNY and CDR2 is SVGAGI in the germline V gene (reference sequence). The CDR3 consists of 13 residues.

Many counts were recorded for this clonotype. The genes are TRBV3-1 and TRBJ2-7, with D unclear. The CDR3 spans 12 residues. Germline V gives CDR1 LGHDT, CDR2 YNNKEL (reference sequence). The V gene lost 1 base and the J gene lost 5 bases, with 6 bases spanning the gap. The CDR3 loop reads CASSQVNHEQYF. CDR3 sequence (DNA): TGTGCCAGCAGCCAAGTAAACCACGAGCAGTACTTC.